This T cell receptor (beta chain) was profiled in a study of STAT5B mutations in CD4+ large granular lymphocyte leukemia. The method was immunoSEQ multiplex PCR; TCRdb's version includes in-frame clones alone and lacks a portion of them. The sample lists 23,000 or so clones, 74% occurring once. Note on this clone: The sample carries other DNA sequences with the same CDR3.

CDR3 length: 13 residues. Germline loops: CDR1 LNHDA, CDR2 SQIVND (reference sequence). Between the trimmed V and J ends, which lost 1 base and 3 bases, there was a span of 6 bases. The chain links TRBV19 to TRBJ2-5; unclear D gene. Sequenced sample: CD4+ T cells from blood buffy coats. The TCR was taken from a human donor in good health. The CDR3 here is CASSIGREETQYF. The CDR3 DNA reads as TGTGCCAGTAGTATAGGCAGAGAAGAGACCCAGTACTTC.